This T cell receptor (beta chain) was identified during a study of beta chain features in type 1 diabetes. Germline CDR1 is DFQATT and CDR2 is SNEGSKA (reference sequence). The CDR3 totals 10 residues. Trimming took 7 bases from V and 4 from J, leaving 8 bases between them. Reverse transcription of all isolated RNA meant that expressed TCRB transcripts were sequenced. Data came from immunoSEQ multiplex PCR; TCRdb stores just in-frame clones and leaves some out. The data contain about 140,000 clones, about 7% of them singletons. This clone was detected a few times. The specimen sequenced was central memory CD4+ T cells from blood. The clonotype was recovered from a woman younger than 45 in good health. The chain is built from TRBV20-1 and TRBJ2-7; no reliable D call. The CDR3 DNA sequence: TGCAGTGTCGAGCGTTACGAGCAGTACTTC. Residues: CSVERYEQYF.